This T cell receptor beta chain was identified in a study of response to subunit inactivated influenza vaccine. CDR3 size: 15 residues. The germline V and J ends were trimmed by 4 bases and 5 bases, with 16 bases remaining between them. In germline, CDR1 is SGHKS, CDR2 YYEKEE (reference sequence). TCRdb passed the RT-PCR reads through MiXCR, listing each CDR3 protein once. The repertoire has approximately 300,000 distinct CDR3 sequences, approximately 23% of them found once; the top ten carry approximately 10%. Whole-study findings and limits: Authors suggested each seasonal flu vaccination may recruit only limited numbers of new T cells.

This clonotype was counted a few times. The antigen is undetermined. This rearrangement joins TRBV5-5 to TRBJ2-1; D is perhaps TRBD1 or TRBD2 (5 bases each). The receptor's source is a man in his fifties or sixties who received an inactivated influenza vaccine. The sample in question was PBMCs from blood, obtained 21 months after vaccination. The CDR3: CASSGGPGQDNEQFF. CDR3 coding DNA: TGTGCCAGCAGCGGGGGACCCGGTCAAGACAATGAGCAGTTCTTC.